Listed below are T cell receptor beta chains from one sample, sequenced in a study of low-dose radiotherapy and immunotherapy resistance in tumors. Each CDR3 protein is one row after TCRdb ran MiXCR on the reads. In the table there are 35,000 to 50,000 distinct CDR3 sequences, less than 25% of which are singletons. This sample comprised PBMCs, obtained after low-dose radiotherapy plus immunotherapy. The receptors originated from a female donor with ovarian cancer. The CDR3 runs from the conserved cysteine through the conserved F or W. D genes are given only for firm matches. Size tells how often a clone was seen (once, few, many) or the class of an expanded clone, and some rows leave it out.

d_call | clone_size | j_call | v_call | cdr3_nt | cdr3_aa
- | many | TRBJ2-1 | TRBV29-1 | TGCAGCGTTTTCCCCCCCAATGAGCAGTTCTTC | CSVFPPNEQFF
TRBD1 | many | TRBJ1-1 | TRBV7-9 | TGTGCCAGCAGCTCAGGACAGGAGCCCACTGAAGCTTTCTTT | CASSSGQEPTEAFF
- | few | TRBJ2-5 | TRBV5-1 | TGCGCCAGCAGCTTGTTTAGCCTAGACGGGGAGACCCAGTACTTC | CASSLFSLDGETQYF
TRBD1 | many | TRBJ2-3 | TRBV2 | TGTGCCAGCAGTAGGACAGGGTTCACAGATACGCAGTATTTT | CASSRTGFTDTQYF
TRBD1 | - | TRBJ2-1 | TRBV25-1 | TGTGCCAGCAGGACGGACAGGGTAGAGTACAATGAGCAGTTCTTC | CASRTDRVEYNEQFF
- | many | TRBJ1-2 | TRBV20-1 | TGCAGTGCTAGACAGGGCTATGGCTACACCTTC | CSARQGYGYTF
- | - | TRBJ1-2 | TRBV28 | TGTGCCAGCAGTCCCGCTATGACAGAGTATGGCTACACCTTC | CASSPAMTEYGYTF
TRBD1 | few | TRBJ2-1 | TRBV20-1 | TGCAGTGCATACCGGACAGGGGGCAATGAGCAGTTCTTC | CSAYRTGGNEQFF
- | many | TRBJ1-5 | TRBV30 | TGTGCCTGGAGTCTTGGGATCACCCCAGACGTTAGCAATCAGCCCCAGCATTTT | CAWSLGITPDVSNQPQHF
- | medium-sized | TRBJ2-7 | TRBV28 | TGTGCCAGCCCCTCCTTTTCTCCCGACTCCTACGAGCAGTACTTC | CASPSFSPDSYEQYF
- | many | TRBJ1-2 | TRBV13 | TGTGCCGCCGCCCGGGGGCTCAGTGGCTACACCTTC | CAAARGLSGYTF
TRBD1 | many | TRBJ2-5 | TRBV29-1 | TGCAGCTATAGACAGGGTCAAGAGACCCAGTACTTC | CSYRQGQETQYF
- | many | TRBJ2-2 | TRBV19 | TGTGCCAGTAGTATATCGCTCGCGAACACCGGGGAGCTGTTTTTT | CASSISLANTGELFF
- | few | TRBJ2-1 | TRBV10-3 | TGTGCCATCAGTGAGCCCGTCGGCCAGGGCGTAAGCAATGAGCAGTTCTTC | CAISEPVGQGVSNEQFF
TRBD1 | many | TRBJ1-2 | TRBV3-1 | TGTGCCAGCAGCTACCGGGACAGGGGAGGCTACACCTTC | CASSYRDRGGYTF
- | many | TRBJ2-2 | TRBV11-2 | TGTGCCAGCAGCACGGTCAGAGGCACCGGGGAGCTGTTTTTT | CASSTVRGTGELFF
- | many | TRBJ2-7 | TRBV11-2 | TGTGCCAGCAGCTTAGATTTTTCTTACGGGCCAAGGGACATTCTAACCTACGAGCAGTACTTC | CASSLDFSYGPRDILTYEQYF
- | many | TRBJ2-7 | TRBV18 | TGTGCCAGCTCACCGGTACAGGGATACTACGAGCAGTACTTC | CASSPVQGYYEQYF
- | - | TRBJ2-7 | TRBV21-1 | TGTGCCAGCAGCAAAGGTATAAGGTTGACTCACCACGAGCAGTACTTC | CASSKGIRLTHHEQYF
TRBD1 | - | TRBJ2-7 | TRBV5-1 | TGCGCCAGCAGCTTGGAGGGGACAGGAGCCTACGAGCAGTACTTC | CASSLEGTGAYEQYF
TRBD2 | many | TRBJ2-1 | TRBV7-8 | TGTGCCAGCACTAAAGGGGGGCGGGGGGGCCTGTGGCATGAGCAGTTCTTC | CASTKGGRGGLWHEQFF
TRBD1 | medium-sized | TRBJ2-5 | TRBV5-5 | TGTGCCAGCAGCTTGTCGGGACAGCAGACCCAGTACTTC | CASSLSGQQTQYF
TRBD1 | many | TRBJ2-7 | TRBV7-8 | TGTGCCAGCAGCCGCGACAGGGGTTCCTACGAGCAGTACTTC | CASSRDRGSYEQYF
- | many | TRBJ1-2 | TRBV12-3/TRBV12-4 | TGTGCCAGCAGTTTCGGCCCGGGAACCAACTATGGCTACACCTTC | CASSFGPGTNYGYTF
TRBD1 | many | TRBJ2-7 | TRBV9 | TGTGCCAGCAGCCCCCAGATGGGACAGGGGGTTTACGAGCAGTACTTC | CASSPQMGQGVYEQYF
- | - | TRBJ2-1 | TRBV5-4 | TGTGCCAGCTTGGCCCGGATAGCGGAGTACAATGAGCAGTTCTTC | CASLARIAEYNEQFF
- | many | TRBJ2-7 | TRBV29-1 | TGCAGCTCGGGCGGGGACGGAAACGAGCAGTACTTC | CSSGGDGNEQYF
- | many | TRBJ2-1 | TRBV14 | TGTGCCAGCAGCGCTAAGGAGCGGATAATTAACAATGAGCAGTTCTTC | CASSAKERIINNEQFF
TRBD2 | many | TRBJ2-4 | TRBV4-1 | TGCGCCAGCAGCCCGGGACTAGCGAGAGCCAAAAACATTCAGTACTTC | CASSPGLARAKNIQYF
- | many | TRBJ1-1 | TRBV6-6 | TGTGCCAGCAGTTATGCGGCGAACACTGAAGCTTTCTTT | CASSYAANTEAFF
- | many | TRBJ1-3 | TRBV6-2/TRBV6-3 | TGTGCCAGCACCGCTTTCCAGGGATCGGGCACCATATATTTT | CASTAFQGSGTIYF
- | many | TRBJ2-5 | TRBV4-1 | TGCGCCAGCAGCCACCCCTGGGGGGCCCAAGAGACCCAGTACTTC | CASSHPWGAQETQYF
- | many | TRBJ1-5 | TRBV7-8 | TGTGCCAGCAGCTCCTCCGGGACCGCATCCAATCAGCCCCAGCATTTT | CASSSSGTASNQPQHF
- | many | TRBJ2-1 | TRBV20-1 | TGCAGTGCTTACAGGGATCTACAGTTCTTC | CSAYRDLQFF
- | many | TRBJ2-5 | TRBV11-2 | TGTGCCAGCAGCCCCAGGGGAAGCGAGACCCAGTACTTC | CASSPRGSETQYF
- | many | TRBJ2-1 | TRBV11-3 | TGTGCCAGCAGCTTAAACGGACTTCCTCTAAATGAGCAGTTCTTC | CASSLNGLPLNEQFF
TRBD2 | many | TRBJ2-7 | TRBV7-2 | TGTGCCAGCAGCTTAGGAGTAGCGGGGATCTACGAGCAGTACTTC | CASSLGVAGIYEQYF
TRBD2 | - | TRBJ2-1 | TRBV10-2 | TGCGCCAGCTTTACTAGCGGGGGCTACAATGAGCAGTTCTTC | CASFTSGGYNEQFF
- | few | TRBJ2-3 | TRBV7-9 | TGTGCCAGCAGCTCAAGGGGCCCAGATACGCAGTATTTT | CASSSRGPDTQYF
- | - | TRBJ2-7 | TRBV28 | TGTGCCAGCAGTTTCAGGGTCGGGATGAACGAGCAGTACTTC | CASSFRVGMNEQYF